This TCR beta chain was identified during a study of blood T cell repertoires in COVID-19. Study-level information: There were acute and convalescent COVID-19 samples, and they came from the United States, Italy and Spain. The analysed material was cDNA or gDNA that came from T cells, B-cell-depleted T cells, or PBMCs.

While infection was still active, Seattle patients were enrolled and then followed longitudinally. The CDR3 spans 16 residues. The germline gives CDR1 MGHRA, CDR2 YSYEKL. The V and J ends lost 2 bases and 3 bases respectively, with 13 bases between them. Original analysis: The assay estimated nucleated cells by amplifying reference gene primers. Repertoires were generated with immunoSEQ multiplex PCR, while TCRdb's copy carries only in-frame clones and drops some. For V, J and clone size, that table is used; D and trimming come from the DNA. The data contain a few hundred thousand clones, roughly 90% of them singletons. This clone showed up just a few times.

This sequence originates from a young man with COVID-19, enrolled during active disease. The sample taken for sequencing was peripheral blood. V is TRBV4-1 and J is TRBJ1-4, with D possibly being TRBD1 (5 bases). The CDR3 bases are TGCGCCAGCAGCCAACCCCAGGGTGTGTCTAATGAAAAACTGTTTTTT. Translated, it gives CASSQPQGVSNEKLFF.